The clone carrying this T cell receptor (beta chain) turned up a few times. Its antigen is unknown. The sample is drawn from a study of beta chain features in type 1 diabetes. Notes on the study in general: Cells with high TCR expression could be over-represented when cDNA is sequenced. Moderately but significantly shorter TCRB CDR3s were found in Type 1 diabetes patients in all four CD4+ subsets.

V lost 2 bases, J lost 10 bases, and 6 bases lay in between. CDR3 length equals 11 residues. Germline values: CDR1 MNHNY, CDR2 SVGAGI (reference sequence). Cells sorted by CD45RO/CCR7/CD25/CD127/CD95/CD27 comprised CD4+ naive, central memory, regulatory and stem cell-like memory cells. Since all of the isolated RNA was reverse transcribed, expressed TCRB transcripts were what got sequenced. Data came from immunoSEQ multiplex PCR; TCRdb stores just in-frame clones and leaves some out. The repertoire holds about 620,000 clones, with less than 20% as singletons. Sequenced input: naive CD4+ T cells from blood. This chain uses TRBV6-6 with TRBJ2-1; D is possibly TRBD1 (5 bases). The sequence was collected from a man aged 18 to 30 in good health. The CDR3 spells CASSYRTEQFF. Written as DNA, the CDR3 is TGTGCCAGCAGTTACCGGACAGAGCAGTTCTTC.